This T cell receptor (beta chain) was identified during a study of circulating and synovial CD4+ cells in juvenile arthritis. Broader study findings: Compared with bulk blood, circulating pathogenic-like lymphocytes shared substantially more CDR3 sequences with synovial T cells. Shared-clonotype fractions with synovium likely underestimate full repertoire overlap.

Concerning this clone: The antigen is undetermined.

J lost 2 bases, V lost 1 base, and 8 bases had no gene match. Per the germline V gene, CDR1 is LGHNA and CDR2 is YNFKEQ. The CDR3 consists of 17 residues. Method: immunoSEQ multiplex PCR; TCRdb's copy keeps in-frame clones and lacks some. Among about 36,000 clones listed, about 94% were seen once. This chain joins TRBV4-2 and TRBJ2-3, with 8 bases fitting TRBD2. Input material: CD4+ T cells from blood. The sequence came from a human donor with juvenile idiopathic arthritis. CDR3 DNA sequence: TGTGCCAGCAGCCAAGCTCAATCGGGGGGGAACACAGATACGCAGTATTTT. The encoded protein is CASSQAQSGGNTDTQYF.